The TCR beta chain described here comes from a study of Graves' ophthalmopathy and Graves' hyperthyroidism. Findings of the study overall: The majority of expanded thyroid clonotypes above 0.001 frequency also occurred in blood.

Amplification of the TCR beta CDR3 regions used RNA transcripts (as template). HTBI primers were used in a first-round RT-PCR, which preceded a second-round multiplex PCR. TCRdb reprocessed the multiplex PCR reads via MiXCR and lists one record per CDR3 protein. The sample lists about 400,000 distinct CDR3 sequences; under 25% were seen once. The CDR3 is made up of 17 amino acids. Trimming at V came to 2 bases and at J to 7 bases, leaving 15 bases not matched to a gene. This clonotype was seen a handful of times. Its antigen remains unknown. V gene TRBV12-3 or TRBV12-4 combines with J gene TRBJ1-2; 8 nucleotides align to TRBD1. Sequencing was performed on peripheral blood. The source is a woman younger than 35 with stable Graves' hyperthyroidism. CDR3 sequence: CASSLRAGGGGVVGYTF. The CDR3 DNA follows: TGTGCCAGCAGTTTAAGGGCAGGGGGCGGGGGAGTGGTTGGCTACACCTTC.